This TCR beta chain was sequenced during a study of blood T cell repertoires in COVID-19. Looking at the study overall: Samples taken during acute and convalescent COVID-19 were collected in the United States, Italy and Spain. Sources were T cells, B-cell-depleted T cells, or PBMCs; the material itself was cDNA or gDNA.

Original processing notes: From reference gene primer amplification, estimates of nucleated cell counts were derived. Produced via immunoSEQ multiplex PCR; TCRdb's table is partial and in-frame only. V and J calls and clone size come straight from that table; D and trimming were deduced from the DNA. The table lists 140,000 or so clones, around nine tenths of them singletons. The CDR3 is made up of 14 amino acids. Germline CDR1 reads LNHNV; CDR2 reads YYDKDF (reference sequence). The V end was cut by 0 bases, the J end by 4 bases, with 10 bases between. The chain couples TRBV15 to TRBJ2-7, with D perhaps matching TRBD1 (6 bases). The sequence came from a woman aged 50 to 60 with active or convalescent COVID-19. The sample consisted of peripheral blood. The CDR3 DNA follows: TGTGCCACCAGCAGAGACAGGGGTGGGTACGAGCAGTACTTC. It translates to CATSRDRGGYEQYF. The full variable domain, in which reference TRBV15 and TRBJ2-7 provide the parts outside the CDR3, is DAMVIQNPRYQVTQFGKPVTLSCSQTLNHNVMYWYQQKSSQAPKLLFHYYDKDFNNEADTPDNFQSRRPNTSFCFLDIRSPGLGDTAMYLCATSRDRGGYEQYFGPGTRLTVT.